Listed here is a single TCR beta chain. Its specificity is not known. The time point: blood 4 weeks post-SBRT, at nephrectomy. The treatment is: 15 Gy SBRT to primary tumor, nephrectomy 4 weeks later. Nephrectomy followed 15 Gy stereotactic body radiation by 4 weeks. Serial blood draws occurred at baseline and 2 and 4 weeks post-SBRT. Germline CDR1 reads LNHDA; CDR2 reads SQIVND (reference sequence). V lost 6 bases and J 2 bases, leaving 11 bases between the germline ends. The CDR3 has 14 residues. This entry comes from a study of radiation and T cells in renal cell carcinoma. Findings and caveats of the study: In blood, top tumor clones expanded by 2 weeks, shrinking by 4. No pretreatment tumor biopsies were available for baseline clonotypes.

Repertoires were generated with immunoSEQ multiplex PCR, while TCRdb's copy carries only in-frame clones and drops some. The sample lists 65,000 or so clones, 70% to 80% occurring once. Sequenced material: blood, taken from a patient whose treatment included radiotherapy and nephrectomy. This chain connects TRBV19 to TRBJ1-5; D is unclear. The TCR was taken from a man aged 60 to 75 with renal cell carcinoma. The CDR3, as DNA: TGTGCCAGTAGGGAAATCGGGGGCAATCAGCCCCAGCATTTT. It is translated as CASREIGGNQPQHF. The full variable domain, its missing parts supplied by reference TRBV19 and TRBJ1-5, is DGGITQSPKYLFRKEGQNVTLSCEQNLNHDAMYWYRQDPGQGLRLIYYSQIVNDFQKGDIAEGYSVSREKKESFPLTVTSAQKNPTAFYLCASREIGGNQPQHFGDGTRLSIL.